This TCR beta chain was recovered during a study of OX40 agonist ivuxolimab in advanced cancers. Regarding this clone: What it binds is not known.

Germline V gives CDR1 LNHDA, CDR2 SQIVND (reference sequence). The CDR3 covers 14 residues. With 0 bases removed from V and 11 bases from J, the gap between germline ends came to 11 bases. General observations from the study: The authors also found low normalized T-cell clonal expansion in some nonresponders. Expanded peripheral T cell antigen specificity was not determined.

Assay used: immunoSEQ multiplex PCR; TCRdb lists only in-frame clones, some missing. The sample consists of about 91,000 clones, approximately 80% of them appearing once. The chain recombines TRBV19 with TRBJ1-6; D is undetermined. This clonotype was obtained from an adult with an advanced solid tumor such as melanoma, head and neck, liver or kidney cancer. The sample here was CD4+ or CD8+ T cells sorted from blood, taken in a trial of the OX40 agonist ivuxolimab. The CDR3 here is CASSIDQQLTPLHF. The CDR3 coding sequence is TGTGCCAGTAGTATAGATCAGCAGCTAACACCCCTCCACTTT.